These 18 T cell receptor beta chains came from one sample sequenced in a study of blood T cell repertoires in COVID-19. Method: immunoSEQ multiplex PCR; TCRdb's copy keeps in-frame clones and lacks some. Of approximately 120,000 clones listed, around 83% are singletons. The sequenced material came from peripheral blood. The source is an elderly woman with COVID-19, enrolled during active disease.

In its sample, this clone was seen once. The CDR3 DNA follows: TGTGCCAGTAGTCAGGCCAAGAACACTGAAGCTTTCTTT. Residues: CASSQAKNTEAFF. The chain employs TRBV19 and TRBJ1-1; D is ambiguous. Trimming removed 5 bases at V and 1 base at J, with 8 bases between. CDR1 is LNHDA and CDR2 is SQIVND in the germline V gene (reference sequence). The CDR3 runs 13 residues.

The chain couples TRBV28 to TRBJ2-2; 7 positions agree with TRBD2. The ends lost 2 bases at V and 7 bases at J; junction bases unmatched: 7. This CDR3 is built from 15 residues. The germline V gene encodes CDR1 MDHEN and CDR2 SYDVKM. CDR3 coding DNA: TGTGCCAGCAGTTTAGTAGGCGGGAGCGGCGGGGAGCTGTTTTTT. It translates to CASSLVGGSGGELFF.

V is TRBV7-2 and J is TRBJ2-1; a possible D gene is TRBD1 (6 bases). The CDR3 runs 14 residues. CDR1 SGHTA and CDR2 FQGNSA come from the germline V gene. Trimming took 5 bases from V and 6 from J, leaving 14 bases between them. CDR3 protein: CASSPPLRGNEQFF. The CDR3 DNA is TGTGCCAGCAGCCCCCCGCTCAGGGGCAATGAGCAGTTCTTC.

The CDR3 loop is CASSSGPNGGYGYTF. In DNA form, the CDR3 reads TGTGCCAGCAGTTCCGGGCCAAACGGCGGGTATGGCTACACCTTC. The V and J genes are TRBV28 and TRBJ1-2; D is undetermined. The CDR3 totals 15 residues. Germline lookup yields CDR1 MDHEN and CDR2 SYDVKM. Trimming pared 4 bases from V and 5 bases from J, leaving 17 bases between.

V usage is TRBV7-8 and J usage is TRBJ2-1; D remains ambiguous. Trimming removed 5 bases from V and 3 bases from J, with 5 bases in between. The CDR3 runs to 12 residues. CDR1 and CDR2 (germline): SGHVS, FQNEAQ. Here the CDR3 DNA reads TGTGCCAGCAGCCCCATCTACAATGAGCAGTTCTTC. Translated, it gives CASSPIYNEQFF.

This chain uses TRBV11-2 with TRBJ2-4; 14 bases align to TRBD2. With V trimmed by 3 bases and J by 2 bases, 9 bases remained unmatched. The CDR3 extends over 19 amino acids. Per germline, CDR1 SGHAT and CDR2 FQNNGV. The CDR3, as DNA: TGTGCCAGCAGCTTGACGACTAGCGGGAGGGGGCAATCCAAAAACATTCAGTACTTC. Its protein is CASSLTTSGRGQSKNIQYF.

This clone was seen more than once but under ten times. The chain has TRBV12-3 or TRBV12-4 and TRBJ1-5; the D gene is possibly TRBD1 (6 bases). The CDR3 sequence is 12 residues long. Trimming removed 6 bases at V and 4 bases at J, with 7 bases between. CDR3 DNA sequence: TGTGCCAGCAGGCAGGGGAATCAGCCCCAGCATTTT. Amino acid sequence: CASRQGNQPQHF.

The V gene is TRBV19, the J gene TRBJ2-2; D might be TRBD2 (5 bases). V lost 1 base and J lost 0, with 9 bases in between. The CDR3 is 16 amino acids. Germline V gene lookup returns CDR1 LNHDA and CDR2 SQIVND (reference sequence). The DNA for the CDR3 is TGTGCCAGTAGTATAGCACGGGGAGCGAACACCGGGGAGCTGTTTTTT. Translation: CASSIARGANTGELFF.

This chain uses TRBV19 with TRBJ2-7; D is ambiguous. This CDR3 comprises 13 residues. Germline lookup yields CDR1 LNHDA and CDR2 SQIVND (reference sequence). The V gene lost 2 bases and the J gene lost 4 bases, with 9 bases spanning the gap. The CDR3 is CASSIKHTYEQYF. The CDR3 nucleotides read TGTGCCAGTAGTATAAAACACACGTACGAGCAGTACTTC.

Turning to this clone: One junction end disagrees with the germline gene, perhaps due to a read error. The rearrangement links TRBV11-1 to TRBJ1-5, with a weak D call TRBD1 (5 bases). Germline V lookup: CDR1 SGHAT, CDR2 FQDESV (reference sequence). This CDR3 comprises 13 residues. The CDR3 DNA is TGTACCAGCAGCTTTGACAGAAATCAGCCCCAGCATTTT. Amino acids: CTSSFDRNQPQHF. The whole variable domain, filled in from reference TRBV11-1 and TRBJ1-5, reads EAEVAQSPRYKITEKSQAVAFWCDPISGHATLYWYRQILGQGPELLVQFQDESVVDDSQLPKDRFSAERLKGVDSTLKIQPAELGDSAMYLCTSSFDRNQPQHFGDGTRLSIL.

The chain is built from TRBV19 and TRBJ1-5; D might be TRBD1 (5 bases). Germline assignment: CDR1 LNHDA and CDR2 SQIVND (reference sequence). The CDR3 length is 14 residues. V lost 4 bases and J lost 2, with 9 bases in between. CDR3 DNA: TGTGCCAGTAGTACAGGGTATGGCAATCAGCCCCAGCATTTT. This translates into CASSTGYGNQPQHF.

The chain joins TRBV5-6 to TRBJ2-5; 9 bases are shared with TRBD2. The germline V gene has CDR1 SGHDT and CDR2 YYEEEE. The CDR3 sequence is 16 residues long. V was pared by 2 bases and J by 0 bases, with 5 bases of the junction left unmatched. The CDR3 coding sequence is TGTGCCAGCAGCTTCGGACTAGCGAACTACCAAGAGACCCAGTACTTC. Protein: CASSFGLANYQETQYF.

The rearrangement links TRBV27 to TRBJ1-1, with D possibly matching TRBD1 (5 bases). Germline loops: CDR1 MNHEY, CDR2 SMNVEV (reference sequence). The V and J ends lost 2 bases and 11 bases respectively, with 15 bases between them. The CDR3 runs to 13 residues. CDR3 protein: CASSLTLQGRAFF. CDR3 nucleotides: TGTGCCAGCAGTTTAACCTTGCAGGGTAGGGCTTTCTTT.

V gene TRBV7-2 combines with J gene TRBJ2-3, with 13 nucleotides matching TRBD2. CDR1 and CDR2 (germline): SGHTA, FQGNSA. The CDR3 contains 16 residues. Germline trimming cut 3 bases from V and 3 bases from J; bases unmatched to any gene: 3. CDR3 loop: CASSFTSGGGTDTQYF. The CDR3 region has the DNA TGTGCCAGCAGCTTCACTAGCGGGGGGGGAACAGATACGCAGTATTTT.

The chain uses TRBV19 and TRBJ2-6; 7 nucleotides align to TRBD1. Trimming removed 5 bases from V and 2 bases from J; junction bases left unmatched: 15. The CDR3 sequence is 19 residues long. CDR1 is LNHDA, CDR2 SQIVND, per germline (reference sequence). The DNA of the CDR3 is TGTGCCAGTAGTCCTTACAGGGGTAATCGTGATACTGGGGCCAACGTCCTGACTTTC. Translated: CASSPYRGNRDTGANVLTF.

The J gene is TRBJ1-2, the V gene TRBV5-6; 8 bases map to TRBD1. Germline lookup yields CDR1 SGHDT and CDR2 YYEEEE. The CDR3 has 15 amino acids. V shed 4 bases, J shed 7 bases, and the junction held 12 bases outside the gene matches. This CDR3 is CASSPRDRGLAGYTF. Here the CDR3 DNA reads TGTGCCAGCAGCCCGAGAGACAGGGGCCTCGCTGGCTACACCTTC.

The V call is TRBV28, the J call TRBJ2-7, with TRBD1 matching 8 bases. CDR1 MDHEN and CDR2 SYDVKM come from the germline V gene. The ends lost 7 bases at V and 3 bases at J; junction bases unmatched: 5. This CDR3 has 13 amino acids. The CDR3 here is CASTVGQGYEQYF. CDR3 nucleotides: TGTGCCAGCACAGTTGGACAGGGCTACGAGCAGTACTTC.

The chain combines TRBV4-3 with TRBJ2-2, with TRBD2 as a possible D gene (6 bases). The CDR3 sequence is 15 residues long. Trimming shortened V by 4 bases and J by 1 base, and 10 bases separated the two germline ends. The germline gives CDR1 LGHNA, CDR2 YSLEER. CDR3 region: CASSRSGLNTGELFF. The CDR3, as DNA: TGCGCCAGCAGCCGGAGCGGGTTGAACACCGGGGAGCTGTTTTTT.